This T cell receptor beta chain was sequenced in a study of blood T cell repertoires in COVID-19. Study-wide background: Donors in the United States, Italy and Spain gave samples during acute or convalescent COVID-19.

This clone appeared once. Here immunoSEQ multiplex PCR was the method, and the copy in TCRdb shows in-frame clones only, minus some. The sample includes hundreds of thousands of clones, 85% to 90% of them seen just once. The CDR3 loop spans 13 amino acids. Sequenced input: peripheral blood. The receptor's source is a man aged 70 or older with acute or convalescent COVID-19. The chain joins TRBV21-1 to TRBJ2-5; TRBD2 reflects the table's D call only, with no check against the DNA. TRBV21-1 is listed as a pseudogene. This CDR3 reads CASSKRGYETQYF. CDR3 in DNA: TGTGCCAGCAGCAAACGAGGATATGAGACCCAGTACTTC.